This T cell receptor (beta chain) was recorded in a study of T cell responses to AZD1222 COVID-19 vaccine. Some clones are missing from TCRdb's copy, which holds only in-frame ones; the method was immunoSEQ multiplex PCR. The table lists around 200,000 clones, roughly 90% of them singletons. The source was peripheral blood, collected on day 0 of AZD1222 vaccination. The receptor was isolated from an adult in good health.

The CDR3 here is CASSLVLGTGELFF. The CDR3, as DNA: TGCGCCAGCAGCTTGGTACTGGGGACCGGGGAGCTGTTTTTT. The V gene is TRBV5-1, the J gene TRBJ2-2, with no clear D. The germline CDR1 and CDR2 sequences are SGHRS and YFSETQ. The V end was cut by 0 bases, the J end by 5 bases, with 8 bases between. The CDR3 has 14 amino acids. Variable domain in full (rest from reference TRBV5-1 and TRBJ2-2): KAGVTQTPRYLIKTRGQQVTLSCSPISGHRSVSWYQQTPGQGLQFLFEYFSETQRNKGNFPGRFSGRQFSNSRSEMNVSTLELGDSALYLCASSLVLGTGELFFGEGSRLTVL.